The entry below describes one T cell receptor (beta chain). The sample is drawn from a study of blood T cell repertoires in COVID-19. Overall study: Specimens from acute and convalescent COVID-19 originated in the United States, Italy and Spain. Sources were T cells, B-cell-depleted T cells, or PBMCs; the material itself was cDNA or gDNA.

Original data processing: Reference gene primers were amplified, and this amplification served to estimate nucleated cell counts. TCRdb keeps only in-frame clones here, not all; method: immunoSEQ multiplex PCR. Clonal size and the V and J genes are those of that table, whereas D and trimming came from the DNA. The data show approximately 130,000 clones, roughly three quarters seen once. V was cut by 2 bases and J by 6 bases, with 12 bases left in between. In germline, CDR1 is SGHRS, CDR2 YFSETQ. This CDR3 is built from 14 residues. The rearrangement joins TRBV5-1 to TRBJ2-1; tentative D call: TRBD1 (6 bases). The origin of this receptor is a man at least 80 years old with acute or convalescent COVID-19. The source material was peripheral blood. The CDR3 is CASSFRQVGNEQFF. For the CDR3, the DNA is TGCGCCAGCAGCTTCAGACAGGTGGGCAATGAGCAGTTCTTC.